This T cell receptor beta chain was found in a study of graft-versus-host responses after intestinal transplantation. For the study at large: The recipients all started with anti-thymocyte globulin induction and then took tacrolimus and steroids for about 3 years.

Sequencing used immunoSEQ multiplex PCR; TCRdb keeps in-frame clones, though not all of them. The sample lists around 29,000 clones, roughly 85% occurring once. The CDR3 has 15 amino acids. Germline CDR1 MNHEY, CDR2 SVGAGI. Losses at the gene ends were 3 bases for V and 3 bases for J; bases not matched to a gene: 7. A remark on this clone: Its target is not known.

Study-wide points: Researchers found peak circulating GvH clone levels linked to early post-transplant HvG declines. High graft-versus-host to host-versus-graft T cell clonal ratios marked allografts of patients with graft-donor macrochimerism.

The sequenced sample was PBMCs, obtained roughly 68 weeks after intestinal transplantation. The genes are TRBV6-5 and TRBJ1-1; 7 nucleotides line up with TRBD1. The receptor's source is a human patient who received an intestinal transplant, so some T cells may come from the graft donor. Here the CDR3 reads CASSYAQGGDTEAFF. In DNA form, the CDR3 reads TGTGCCAGCAGTTATGCCCAGGGGGGGGACACTGAAGCTTTCTTT.